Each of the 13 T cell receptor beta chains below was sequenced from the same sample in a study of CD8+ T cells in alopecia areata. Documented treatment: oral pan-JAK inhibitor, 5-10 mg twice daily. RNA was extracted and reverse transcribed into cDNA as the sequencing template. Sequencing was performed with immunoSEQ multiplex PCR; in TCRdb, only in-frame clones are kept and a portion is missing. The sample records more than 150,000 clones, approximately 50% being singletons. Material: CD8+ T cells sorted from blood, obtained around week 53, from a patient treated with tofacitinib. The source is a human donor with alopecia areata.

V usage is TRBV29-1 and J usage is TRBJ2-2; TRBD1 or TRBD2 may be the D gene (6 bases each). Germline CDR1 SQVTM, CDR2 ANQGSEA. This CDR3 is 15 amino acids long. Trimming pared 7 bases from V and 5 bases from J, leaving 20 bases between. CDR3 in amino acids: CSAREAGDVTGELFF. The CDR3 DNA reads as TGCAGCGCAAGGGAGGCAGGGGATGTGACCGGGGAGCTGTTTTTT.

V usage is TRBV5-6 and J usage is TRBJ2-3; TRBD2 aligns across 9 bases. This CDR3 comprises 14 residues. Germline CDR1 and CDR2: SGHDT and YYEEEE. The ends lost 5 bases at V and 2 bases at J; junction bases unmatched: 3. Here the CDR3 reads CASRVAGDTDTQYF. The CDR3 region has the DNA TGTGCCAGCAGGGTAGCGGGGGACACAGATACGCAGTATTTT.

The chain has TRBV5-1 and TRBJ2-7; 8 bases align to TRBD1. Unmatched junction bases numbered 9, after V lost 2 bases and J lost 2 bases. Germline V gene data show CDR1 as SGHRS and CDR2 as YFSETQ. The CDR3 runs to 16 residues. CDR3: CASSLRATGDPYEQYF. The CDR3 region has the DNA TGCGCCAGCAGCTTAAGAGCGACAGGGGATCCCTACGAGCAGTACTTC.

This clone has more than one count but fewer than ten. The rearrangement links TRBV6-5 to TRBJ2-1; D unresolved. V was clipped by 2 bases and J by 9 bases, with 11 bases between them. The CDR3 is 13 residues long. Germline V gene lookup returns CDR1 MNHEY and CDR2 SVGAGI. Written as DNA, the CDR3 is TGTGCCAGCAGTTACGGGGTCCAGACTGAGCAGTTCTTC. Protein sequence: CASSYGVQTEQFF.

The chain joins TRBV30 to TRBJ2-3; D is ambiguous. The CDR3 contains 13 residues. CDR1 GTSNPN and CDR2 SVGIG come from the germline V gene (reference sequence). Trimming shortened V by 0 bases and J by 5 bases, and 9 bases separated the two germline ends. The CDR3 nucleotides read TGTGCCTGGAGTGTACTTGTGGGAGATACGCAGTATTTT. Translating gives CAWSVLVGDTQYF.

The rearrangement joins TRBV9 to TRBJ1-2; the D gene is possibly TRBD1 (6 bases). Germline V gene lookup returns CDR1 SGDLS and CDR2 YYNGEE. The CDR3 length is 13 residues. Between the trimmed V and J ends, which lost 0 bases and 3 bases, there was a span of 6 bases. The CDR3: CASSVDRDYGYTF. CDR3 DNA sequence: TGTGCCAGCAGCGTAGACAGGGACTATGGCTACACCTTC.

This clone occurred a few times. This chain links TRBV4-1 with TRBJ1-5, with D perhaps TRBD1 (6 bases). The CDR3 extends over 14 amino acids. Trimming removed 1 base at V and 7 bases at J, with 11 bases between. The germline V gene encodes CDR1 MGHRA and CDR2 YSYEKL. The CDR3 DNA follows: TGCGCCAGCAGCCAAGGTCCCACAGGGCAGCCCCAGCATTTT. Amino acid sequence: CASSQGPTGQPQHF.

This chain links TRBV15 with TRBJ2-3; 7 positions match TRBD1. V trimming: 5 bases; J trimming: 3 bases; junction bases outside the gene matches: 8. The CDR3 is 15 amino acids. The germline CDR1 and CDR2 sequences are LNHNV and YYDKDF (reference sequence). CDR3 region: CATSSRQGKTDTQYF. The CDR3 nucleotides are TGTGCCACCAGCTCAAGACAGGGAAAGACAGATACGCAGTATTTT.

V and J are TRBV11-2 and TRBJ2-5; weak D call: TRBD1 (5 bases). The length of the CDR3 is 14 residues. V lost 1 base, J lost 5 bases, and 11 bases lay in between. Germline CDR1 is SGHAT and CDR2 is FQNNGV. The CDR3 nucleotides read TGTGCCAGCAGCTTAGCAGGGTCCGGGGAGACCCAGTACTTC. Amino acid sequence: CASSLAGSGETQYF.

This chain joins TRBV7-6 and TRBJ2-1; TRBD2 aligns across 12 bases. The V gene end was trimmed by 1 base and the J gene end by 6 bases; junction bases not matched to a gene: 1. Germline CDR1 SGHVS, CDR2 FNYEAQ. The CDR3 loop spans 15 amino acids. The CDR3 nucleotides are TGTGCCAGCAGCTTAGGGGGACTAGCGGGCAATGAGCAGTTCTTC. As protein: CASSLGGLAGNEQFF.

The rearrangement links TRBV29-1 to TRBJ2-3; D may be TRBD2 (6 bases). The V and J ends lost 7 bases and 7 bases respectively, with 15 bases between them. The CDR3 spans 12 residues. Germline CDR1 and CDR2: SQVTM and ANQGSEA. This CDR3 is CSAQLAVYTQYF. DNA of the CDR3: TGCAGCGCCCAACTAGCTGTGTATACGCAGTATTTT.

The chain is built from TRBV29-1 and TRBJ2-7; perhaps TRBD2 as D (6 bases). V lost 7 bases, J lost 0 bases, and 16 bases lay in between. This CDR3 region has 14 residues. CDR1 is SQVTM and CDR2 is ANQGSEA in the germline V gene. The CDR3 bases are TGCAGCGCTCTCCTAGCGCACCACTCCTACGAGCAGTACTTC. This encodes CSALLAHHSYEQYF.

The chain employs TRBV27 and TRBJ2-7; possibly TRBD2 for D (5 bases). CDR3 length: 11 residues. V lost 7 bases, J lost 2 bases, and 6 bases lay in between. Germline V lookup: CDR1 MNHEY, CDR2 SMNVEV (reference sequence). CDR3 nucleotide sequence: TGTGCCAGCATCGGGGCCTACGAGCAGTACTTC. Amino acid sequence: CASIGAYEQYF.